Shown below are 13 T cell receptor beta chains from a single sample sequenced in a study of vaccination effects on CD4 cells after COVID-19. No antigens are known for them. Profiling relied on immunoSEQ multiplex PCR, and the TCRdb table lists in-frame clones only, not all of them. The top ten clones hold around 30% of a sample with about 28,000 clones, around 72% of them seen once. Prior to sequencing, the ViraFEST assay stimulated PBMC with viral peptide pools, which expanded the antigen-specific CD4+ T cells. Upon completion of under eleven days in culture, CD4+ T cells were isolated. The vaccine recipients had no prior SARS-CoV-2 infection, with negative nucleocapsid antibodies. The sample here was CD4+ T cells from PBMCs cultured with SARS-CoV-2 spike peptides, taken before COVID-19 vaccination. The receptors were gathered from a human donor who received a COVID-19 vaccine.

The V gene is TRBV11-2, the J gene TRBJ2-7; no clear D gene. Trimming removed 1 base from V and 5 bases from J, with 15 bases in between. The CDR3 is 15 residues long. Germline CDR1 and CDR2: SGHAT and FQNNGV. The CDR3 DNA reads as TGTGCCAGCAGCTTAGGCAGAAGAAGACTTAACGAGCAGTACTTC. This sequence encodes CASSLGRRRLNEQYF.

CDR3 bases: TGTGCCAGTAGTTACAAGGCAGCTAACTATGGCTACACCTTC. Residues: CASSYKAANYGYTF. The genes are TRBV19 and TRBJ1-2; D gene unclear. The CDR3 is 14 amino acids. Germline values: CDR1 LNHDA, CDR2 SQIVND (reference sequence). V dropped 5 bases and J dropped 0 bases, with 10 bases sitting between them.

The rearrangement links TRBV30 to TRBJ2-5, with TRBD1 matching over 9 bases. This CDR3 spans 19 amino acids. In germline, CDR1 is GTSNPN, CDR2 SVGIG (reference sequence). With V trimmed by 4 bases and J by 1 base, 19 bases remained unmatched. The CDR3 sequence is CAWTGISLANRGRQETQYF. The CDR3 region has the DNA TGTGCCTGGACCGGGATAAGTTTGGCTAACAGGGGGCGCCAAGAGACCCAGTACTTC.

V and J are TRBV6-4 and TRBJ1-2; D might be TRBD1 (6 bases). CDR1 and CDR2 from the germline V gene are MRHNA and SNTAGT. This CDR3 region has 13 residues. With 2 bases removed from V and 11 bases from J, the gap between germline ends came to 15 bases. The CDR3 reads CASSDGQRYLYTF. The CDR3, as DNA: TGTGCCAGCAGTGACGGACAGCGGTATTTATACACCTTC.

This clone has more than one count but fewer than ten. The rearrangement links TRBV9 to TRBJ1-2; no clear D gene. Germline CDR1 and CDR2: SGDLS and YYNGEE. This CDR3 spans 14 amino acids. The V end lost 5 bases, the J end lost 4 bases, and 15 bases lay between the germline ends. CDR3 in DNA: TGTGCCAGCAGGGCAGACTTAGGCCTCTATGGCTACACCTTC. Translated: CASRADLGLYGYTF.

The chain joins TRBV11-2 to TRBJ1-6; D is unresolved. Trimming removed 3 bases from V and 6 bases from J, with 12 bases in between. The CDR3 is 15 residues long. Per germline, CDR1 SGHAT and CDR2 FQNNGV. The CDR3 protein is CASSFDPSPNSPLHF. In DNA form, the CDR3 reads TGTGCCAGCAGCTTTGACCCATCCCCTAATTCACCCCTCCACTTT.

This chain connects TRBV18 to TRBJ2-7; D possibly corresponds to TRBD2 (5 bases). Germline V gene lookup returns CDR1 KGHSH and CDR2 LQKENI. The ends were cut back, 8 bases at V and 2 bases at J, with 16 bases in the middle. The CDR3 has 14 amino acids. CDR3 loop: CASTREYGTYEQYF. DNA for the CDR3: TGTGCCAGCACGAGGGAGTATGGCACCTACGAGCAGTACTTC.

The chain is built from TRBV29-1 and TRBJ1-1; D remains unclear. The CDR3 length is 13 residues. The germline V gene has CDR1 SQVTM and CDR2 ANQGSEA. V dropped 8 bases and J dropped 0 bases, with 13 bases sitting between them. This CDR3 reads CSPMAQMNTEAFF. CDR3 bases: TGCAGCCCCATGGCACAGATGAACACTGAAGCTTTCTTT.

The chain recombines TRBV5-1 with TRBJ2-5; TRBD2 agrees at 14 bases. CDR3 size: 18 residues. V lost 5 bases, J lost 1 base, and 10 bases stayed unmatched. Germline V gene sequence: CDR1 SGHRS, CDR2 YFSETQ. CDR3 DNA: TGCGCCAGCAGGACCGGGACTAGCGGGAGTCTTTTCCAAGAGACCCAGTACTTC. It specifies CASRTGTSGSLFQETQYF.

This chain connects TRBV4-2 to TRBJ1-2; 8 bases line up with TRBD1. CDR3 length: 15 residues. Germline trimming cut 1 base from V and 1 base from J; bases unmatched to any gene: 2. CDR1 is LGHNA, CDR2 YNFKEQ, per germline. The CDR3 coding sequence is TGTGCCAGCAGCCAAGTGGGACAGGTTAACTATGGCTACACCTTC. Protein product: CASSQVGQVNYGYTF.

DNA for the CDR3: TGTGCCAGCAGCCGACGGGCCCCGGGTTCACCCCTCCACTTT. Residues: CASSRRAPGSPLHF. The chain combines TRBV4-2 with TRBJ1-6; no reliable D call. This CDR3 has 14 amino acids. Germline CDR1 and CDR2: LGHNA and YNFKEQ. V lost 4 bases and J lost 9, with 13 bases in between.

The CDR3 nucleotides read TGTGCCAGCAGCTCCGACAGGGCGGACTATGGCTACACCTTC. Translating gives CASSSDRADYGYTF. The chain carries TRBV7-2 and TRBJ1-2; the match to TRBD1 covers 7 bases. Trimming took 4 bases from V and 3 from J; bases not matched to a gene: 5. The CDR3 extends over 14 amino acids. The germline CDR1 and CDR2 sequences are SGHTA and FQGNSA.

This clone appeared once. V is TRBV6-5 and J is TRBJ2-5; D ambiguous. Deletions cut 2 bases from V and 5 bases from J, with 3 bases between. The CDR3 contains 11 residues. CDR1 and CDR2 from the germline V gene are MNHEY and SVGAGI. CDR3 bases: TGTGCCAGCAGTTACGTGGAGACCCAGTACTTC. This encodes CASSYVETQYF.